Listed below are T cell receptor beta chains from one sample, sequenced in a study of T-cell memory formation after mild COVID-19. From the 5' RACE reads, TCRdb called clonotypes with MiXCR, one entry per CDR3 protein. The top ten clones hold 1.4% of a sample with approximately 48,000 distinct CDR3 sequences, over 6.5% of them seen once. Sequencing was carried out using PBMCs or a T cell subset sorted from them (not recorded which). These receptors were collected from a man aged 18 to 29 who had mild COVID-19 (a few samples of this study predate the infection). Cell type and time point are not known. The CDR3 runs from the conserved cysteine through the conserved F or W. A D gene is named only where the DNA matches it firmly. Size tells how often a clone was seen (once, few, many) or the class of an expanded clone, and some rows leave it out.

cdr3_aa	cdr3_nt	d_call	j_call	clone_size	v_call
CASSLGQVNTEAFF	TGTGCCAGCAGCTTGGGACAGGTGAACACTGAAGCTTTCTTT	TRBD1	TRBJ1-1	few	TRBV6-5
CASSLDRYNQPQHF	TGTGCCAGCAGCTTAGACAGGTACAATCAGCCCCAGCATTTT	-	TRBJ1-5	-	TRBV11-2
CAIRASRAGQETQYF	TGTGCCATCAGGGCTTCTCGGGCCGGCCAAGAGACCCAGTACTTC	-	TRBJ2-5	many	TRBV10-3
CASSRTGNFGNEQFF	TGCGCCAGCAGCAGGACAGGGAATTTCGGGAATGAGCAGTTCTTC	TRBD1	TRBJ2-1	many	TRBV5-1
CASTTLAGTEQYF	TGTGCCAGCACCACCTTGGCGGGTACCGAGCAGTACTTC	-	TRBJ2-7	-	TRBV12-3/TRBV12-4
CATSDTSDTDTQYF	TGTGCCACCAGTGATACGTCAGACACAGATACGCAGTATTTT	-	TRBJ2-3	many	TRBV24-1
CASSHGQLGTQYF	TGTGCCAGCAGTCACGGCCAGCTAGGGACCCAGTACTTC	-	TRBJ2-5	-	TRBV12-3/TRBV12-4
CASSLPSRSYNEQFF	TGCGCCAGCAGCCTACCCAGCCGAAGCTACAATGAGCAGTTCTTC	-	TRBJ2-1	many	TRBV5-1
CASSWGQGSTGELFF	TGCGCCAGCAGCTGGGGACAGGGGAGCACCGGGGAGCTGTTTTTT	TRBD1	TRBJ2-2	few	TRBV5-1
CSVVRQPGTEAFF	TGCAGCGTTGTAAGACAGCCGGGCACTGAAGCTTTCTTT	-	TRBJ1-1	few	TRBV29-1
CASSLAAGEETQYF	TGTGCCAGCAGCTTAGCAGCGGGCGAAGAGACCCAGTACTTC	-	TRBJ2-5	many	TRBV7-6
CASSSRQGVYNEQFF	TGTGCCAGCAGCTCCCGACAGGGGGTATACAATGAGCAGTTCTTC	TRBD1	TRBJ2-1	few	TRBV11-2
CASSSGTGYSYEQYF	TGTGCCAGCAGTTCCGGGACAGGGTACTCCTACGAGCAGTACTTC	TRBD1	TRBJ2-7	many	TRBV7-9
CASSLLGGMRETQYF	TGTGCCAGCAGTTTATTAGGGGGGATGAGGGAGACCCAGTACTTC	-	TRBJ2-5	few	TRBV28
CASRGTGKTEAFF	TGTGCCAGCCGGGGGACAGGGAAGACTGAAGCTTTCTTT	TRBD1	TRBJ1-1	few	TRBV27
CASSLGTRAFF	TGTGCCAGCAGCTTGGGCACAAGAGCTTTCTTT	-	TRBJ1-1	few	TRBV7-2
CASSFRVTEAFF	TGTGCCAGCAGTTTTCGGGTTACTGAAGCTTTCTTT	-	TRBJ1-1	-	TRBV12-3/TRBV12-4
CASSSLRTGGRGYGYTF	TGTGCCAGCAGCTCGCTACGCACAGGGGGGAGGGGCTATGGCTACACCTTC	TRBD1	TRBJ1-2	many	TRBV7-2
CSVEGVANQETQYF	TGCAGCGTTGAAGGCGTCGCGAACCAAGAGACCCAGTACTTC	-	TRBJ2-5	many	TRBV29-1
CASSQVSSRSGNTIYF	TGCGCCAGCAGCCAAGTCTCGTCCCGATCTGGAAACACCATATATTTT	-	TRBJ1-3	few	TRBV4-3
CASSQDLARGGYSYEQYF	TGTGCCAGCAGCCAAGATCTGGCTCGCGGGGGCTACTCCTACGAGCAGTACTTC	-	TRBJ2-7	few	TRBV4-2
CASSLISGAEDFF	TGCGCCAGCAGCTTGATTTCAGGCGCTGAAGATTTCTTT	-	TRBJ1-1	-	TRBV5-1
CASSPMLRQGAETQYF	TGCGCCAGCAGCCCGATGTTACGACAGGGCGCGGAGACCCAGTACTTC	TRBD1	TRBJ2-5	many	TRBV5-1
CASMTGDTNTGELFF	TGCGCCAGTATGACAGGGGATACGAACACCGGGGAGCTGTTTTTT	TRBD1	TRBJ2-2	-	TRBV5-1
CSVGVWGGTLREKLFF	TGCAGCGTTGGGGTTTGGGGAGGGACTTTAAGAGAAAAACTGTTTTTT	-	TRBJ1-4	-	TRBV29-1
CASSQVGWRELFF	TGCGCCAGCAGCCAGGTGGGGTGGAGGGAGCTGTTTTTT	-	TRBJ2-2	many	TRBV4-3
CASSPLEGGGTDTQYF	TGTGCCAGCTCACCACTGGAAGGGGGGGGCACAGATACGCAGTATTTT	-	TRBJ2-3	-	TRBV18
CASSLDIQPQHF	TGTGCCAGCAGTTTAGACATTCAGCCCCAGCATTTT	-	TRBJ1-5	many	TRBV28
CASSSPWAGDTQYF	TGCGCCAGCAGCTCCCCGTGGGCCGGAGATACGCAGTATTTT	-	TRBJ2-3	few	TRBV5-1
CASSGPGGTEAFF	TGTGCCAGCAGCGGCCCAGGGGGTACTGAAGCTTTCTTT	TRBD1	TRBJ1-1	few	TRBV7-2
CASSLGGSPRGRGIQYF	TGTGCCAGCAGCTTAGGAGGGAGCCCCCGGGGTCGGGGCATTCAGTACTTC	-	TRBJ2-4	few	TRBV11-2
CASSQVVTDTRF	TGTGCCAGCAGCCAAGTCGTGACTGACACTCGGTTC	-	TRBJ2-7	-	TRBV3-1
CASRNLLNQETQYF	TGTGCCAGCAGGAACCTGTTAAACCAAGAGACCCAGTACTTC	-	TRBJ2-5	medium-sized	TRBV5-5
CSVEGQTDTQYF	TGCAGCGTTGAAGGACAGACAGATACGCAGTATTTT	-	TRBJ2-3	-	TRBV29-1
CASSLNVNEKLFF	TGTGCCAGCAGCTTAAACGTTAATGAAAAACTGTTTTTT	-	TRBJ1-4	few	TRBV7-7
CAISESAGGKETQYF	TGTGCCATCAGTGAGTCGGCAGGGGGCAAAGAGACCCAGTACTTC	TRBD1	TRBJ2-5	many	TRBV10-3
CSVEDPGSISQETQYF	TGCAGCGTTGAAGATCCAGGTAGTATTTCACAAGAGACCCAGTACTTC	-	TRBJ2-5	-	TRBV29-1
CATSSDGNTEAFF	TGTGCCACCAGCAGCGACGGAAACACTGAAGCTTTCTTT	-	TRBJ1-1	few	TRBV15
CASQTAQETQYF	TGTGCCAGCCAAACAGCCCAAGAGACCCAGTACTTC	-	TRBJ2-5	-	TRBV2
CSVEGREGETQYF	TGCAGCGTTGAAGGGCGCGAGGGAGAGACCCAGTACTTC	-	TRBJ2-5	many	TRBV29-1
CASSPGQLHGYTF	TGTGCCAGCAGCCCTGGACAGCTCCATGGCTACACCTTC	-	TRBJ1-2	few	TRBV7-2
CASSVAYRGGELFF	TGTGCCAGCAGCGTAGCTTACCGGGGCGGGGAGCTGTTTTTT	-	TRBJ2-2	few	TRBV9
CSARDPGTFYEQYF	TGCAGTGCTAGAGATCCGGGGACGTTCTACGAGCAGTACTTC	-	TRBJ2-7	-	TRBV20-1
CASSQDRGTEAFF	TGTGCCAGCAGCCAAGATAGAGGGACTGAAGCTTTCTTT	-	TRBJ1-1	few	TRBV3-1
CASSRGYRNGQETQYF	TGCGCCAGCAGTCGCGGTTACCGGAATGGCCAAGAGACCCAGTACTTC	-	TRBJ2-5	few	TRBV4-3